This TCR beta chain was obtained from a study of T cells in Graves' hyperthyroidism and ophthalmopathy. Regarding the study as a whole: Most clonotypes expanded in the thyroid (above 0.001) were also present in blood. A 13 V-J model separated ophthalmopathy from stable hyperthyroidism.

In its sample, this clonotype was seen many times. The antigen remains unidentified. Exclusion criteria comprised uncontrolled infection, other autoimmune disease, pregnancy or lactation. Diagnoses rested on clinical symptoms, serum thyroxine and TRAb, thyroid ultrasound and orbital computed tomography. Amplification yielded TCR beta CDR3 regions, with RNA transcripts as the source. The HTBI primer set was used in a first-round RT-PCR of the TCR CDR3. TCRdb redid the calling of the multiplex PCR reads with MiXCR, one entry per CDR3 protein. The sample contains fewer than 400,000 distinct CDR3 sequences, approximately 15% of which appear only once. Germline CDR1 DFQATT, CDR2 SNEGSKA (reference sequence). This CDR3 contains 12 residues. Trimming left V 7 bases short and J 5 bases short, with 15 bases between.

This chain links TRBV20-1 with TRBJ2-7; D possibly corresponds to TRBD1 (5 bases). The sample was blood. The clonotype originates from a woman between 18 and 30 years old with Graves' hyperthyroidism that later progressed to Graves' ophthalmopathy. CDR3 sequence: CSGAGSPHEQYF. CDR3 in DNA: TGCAGTGGAGCAGGGTCCCCCCACGAGCAGTACTTC.